The rows below give T cell receptor beta chains drawn from one sample of a study of identical twins. Each CDR3 protein gets one entry after TCRdb re-called the 5' RACE reads with MiXCR. The sample lists some 1,600,000 distinct CDR3 sequences, roughly a third occurring once. Sequencing used cord blood. Source of these receptors: a newborn girl in good health. CDR3s include the opening cysteine and the closing phenylalanine or tryptophan. The order of the fields is CDR3 protein, V gene, J gene, D gene. The D gene is left open where the match is weak.

CAISEGSIFEAFF,TRBV10-3,TRBJ1-1,NA
CASTRLVGPYEQYF,TRBV5-1,TRBJ2-7,NA
CASSPSGLAEQFF,TRBV4-1,TRBJ2-1,TRBD2
CASSTLTGANYGYTF,TRBV4-1,TRBJ1-2,NA
CASSHGRSLGSYNEQYF,TRBV7-2,NA,NA
CSVVPGDSPYNEQFF,TRBV29-1,TRBJ2-1,NA
CASSDIVLRGRGTEAFF,TRBV6-1,TRBJ1-1,TRBD1
CASSIMARNYGYTF,TRBV7-9,TRBJ1-2,NA
CSARVSGGRTGELFF,TRBV20-1,TRBJ2-2,TRBD2
CSANKDRAREQYF,TRBV20-1,TRBJ2-7,TRBD1
CASRTSGDEQYF,TRBV5-1,TRBJ2-7,TRBD2
CASGVAAGLDGYTF,TRBV9,TRBJ1-2,NA
CSVQTPRLESYNEQFF,TRBV29-1,TRBJ2-1,NA
CSASRLARSYEQYF,TRBV20-1,TRBJ2-7,TRBD2
CASSQFPTSGSGILEYEQYF,TRBV3-1,TRBJ2-7,TRBD2
CASSLQGTGGGNEQFF,TRBV12-3/TRBV12-4,TRBJ2-1,TRBD1
CASSFRDETQYF,TRBV27,TRBJ2-5,NA
CSARDARGESYGYTF,TRBV20-1,TRBJ1-2,NA
CASSALGGAMNTEAFF,TRBV7-6,TRBJ1-1,NA
CASGGGLYEQYF,TRBV7-9,NA,TRBD2
CASSFNGNYEQYF,TRBV12-3/TRBV12-4,TRBJ2-7,NA
CASIDRGLSGDGYTF,TRBV12-3/TRBV12-4,TRBJ1-2,TRBD1
CASSSPLAGGPHGVKNIQFF,TRBV12-3/TRBV12-4,TRBJ2-1,TRBD2
CASSQEGAGGETQYF,TRBV4-2,TRBJ2-5,TRBD2
CASSLGEAVQPQHF,TRBV27,TRBJ1-5,NA
CASSLVGTGPNTEAFF,TRBV7-9,TRBJ1-1,TRBD1
CAINGGTDTQYF,TRBV10-3,TRBJ2-3,NA
CSVEEGGHNTGELFF,TRBV29-1,TRBJ2-2,NA
CASREGSNSPLHF,TRBV6-1,TRBJ1-6,NA
CASSFRSGGNYGYTF,TRBV5-1,TRBJ1-2,TRBD1
CSARGLHLYNEQFF,TRBV20-1,TRBJ2-1,NA
CASSSPTSIRRGEQYF,TRBV11-2,TRBJ2-5,NA
CASSYAGGLAGVKTQYF,TRBV6-6,NA,TRBD2
CASSLEAGGFETQYF,TRBV5-5,TRBJ2-5,TRBD1
CASSQEAGRIWDTQYF,TRBV14,TRBJ2-3,NA
CASSEPRDRNQPQHF,TRBV2,TRBJ1-5,TRBD1
CASSSGSCYEQYF,TRBV11-1,TRBJ2-7,NA
CATSRTVTNQPQHF,TRBV15,TRBJ1-5,NA
CASSVVPAGAVYEQFF,TRBV9,TRBJ2-1,TRBD2
CSARDRLRTGPTNYGYTF,TRBV20-1,TRBJ1-2,TRBD1
CSASIKRAYNEQFF,TRBV20-1,TRBJ2-1,NA
CASSPNRVWDTEAFF,TRBV5-1,TRBJ1-1,NA
CSVGQGYNEQFF,TRBV29-1,TRBJ2-1,TRBD1
CASSVTGITYEQYF,TRBV5-1,TRBJ2-7,TRBD1
CSARLGTSGYEQYF,TRBV20-1,TRBJ2-7,TRBD2
CASSLEGRAHEQYF,TRBV11-2,TRBJ2-7,NA
CASSVVGTSSYNEQFF,TRBV9,TRBJ2-1,TRBD2